The present T cell receptor (beta chain) was sequenced within a study of blood T cell repertoires in COVID-19. V was pared by 5 bases and J by 5 bases, with 6 bases of the junction left unmatched. This CDR3 region has 14 residues. The germline V gene has CDR1 LGHNT and CDR2 FRNRAP. The table came from immunoSEQ multiplex PCR; TCRdb's copy has only in-frame clones and leaves some out. The sample lists around 250,000 clones, around 81% occurring once. This clone was seen just once. The V gene is TRBV12-5, the J gene TRBJ1-1, with 9 positions matching TRBD1. The clonotype was recovered from a man between 50 and 59 years old with active or convalescent COVID-19. The source material was peripheral blood. CDR3 coding DNA: TGTGCTAGTGGTGCGACAGGGGGAGGTACTGAAGCTTTCTTT. Translation: CASGATGGGTEAFF.